The 30 T cell receptor beta chains reported below all come from one sample, sequenced in a study of T cells in Graves' hyperthyroidism and ophthalmopathy. RNA transcripts provided the source from which TCR beta CDR3 regions were amplified. RT-PCR in the first round (using the HTBI primer set) targeted the TCR CDR3. TCRdb reanalysed the multiplex PCR reads using MiXCR and keeps one entry per CDR3 protein. This sample has about 500,000 distinct CDR3 sequences, with about 15% found just once. The sample comprised blood. Source of these receptors: a young woman with Graves' ophthalmopathy.

This clonotype was counted between two and nine times. The J gene is TRBJ1-1, the V gene TRBV12-5; TRBD1 is a possible D gene (5 bases). Germline assignment: CDR1 LGHNT and CDR2 FRNRAP. CDR3 length: 15 amino acids. Trimming removed 0 bases from V and 1 base from J, with 9 bases in between. The CDR3 DNA reads TGTGCTAGTGGTTTGGTACATGGGGGGAACACTGAAGCTTTCTTT. Translating gives CASGLVHGGNTEAFF.

Regarding this clonotype: This may come from a read error, since a much larger clone is one base off. The V and J genes are TRBV28 and TRBJ2-2, with D possibly called TRBD1 or TRBD2 (6 bases each). The germline V and J ends were trimmed by 8 bases and 3 bases, with 19 bases remaining between them. Germline lookup yields CDR1 MDHEN and CDR2 SYDVKM. The CDR3 covers 16 residues. CDR3 protein: CASLTSGGPDTGELFF. CDR3 nucleotide sequence: TGTGCCAGCTTAACCTCCGGGGGCCCGGACACCGGGGAGCTGTTTTTT. The variable domain in full, completed from reference TRBV28 and TRBJ2-2, reads DVKVTQSSRYLVKRTGEKVFLECVQDMDHENMFWYRQDPGLGLRLIYFSYDVKMKEKGDIPEGYSVSREKKERFSLILESASTNQTSMYLCASLTSGGPDTGELFFGEGSRLTVL.

This clonotype was seen many times. V and J are TRBV3-1 and TRBJ1-1; D call uncertain. Per germline, CDR1 LGHDT and CDR2 YNNKEL (reference sequence). The CDR3 totals 14 residues. V lost 4 bases and J lost 1, with 10 bases in between. The DNA for the CDR3 is TGTGCCAGCAGCCCCTATCAGGAGAACACTGAAGCTTTCTTT. Encoded protein: CASSPYQENTEAFF. Looking up the rest from reference TRBV3-1 and TRBJ1-1 gives the full variable domain: DTAVSQTPKYLVTQMGNDKSIKCEQNLGHDTMYWYKQDSKKFLKIMFSYNNKELIINETVPNRFSPKSPDKAHLNLHINSLELGDSAVYFCASSPYQENTEAFFGQGTRLTVV.

This clonotype was seen a handful of times. The CDR3 reads CASTRLRYEQYF. The CDR3 DNA reads TGTGCCAGCACCCGGCTGCGGTACGAGCAGTACTTC. The chain carries TRBV6-9 and TRBJ2-7; D is unclear. The CDR3 length is 12 residues. The germline gives CDR1 MNHGY, CDR2 SVAAGI. The ends were cut back, 7 bases at V and 4 bases at J, with 11 bases in the middle.

This clonotype turned up a few times. The chain employs TRBV18 and TRBJ2-2; TRBD2 matches at 7 bases. CDR1 and CDR2 from the germline V gene are KGHSH and LQKENI. The V segment lost 0 bases and the J segment 2 bases; nucleotides outside the gene matches: 6. This CDR3 has 17 amino acids. The CDR3, as DNA: TGTGCCAGCTCACCACCCAGAGCGGGGACTAACACCGGGGAGCTGTTTTTT. Translating it yields CASSPPRAGTNTGELFF.

This clonotype has a handful of counts. The chain couples TRBV7-9 to TRBJ2-7, with 7 bases aligning to TRBD1. The CDR3 loop spans 15 amino acids. Germline V gene lookup returns CDR1 SEHNR and CDR2 FQNEAQ (reference sequence). Trimming at V came to 4 bases and at J to 5 bases, leaving 11 bases not matched to a gene. In DNA form, the CDR3 reads TGTGCCAGCAGCTCATTACAGGGGTTTTTAGACGAGCAGTACTTC. Protein sequence: CASSSLQGFLDEQYF.

This clonotype was detected a few times. This chain connects TRBV4-2 to TRBJ1-5, with 7 bases identical to TRBD1. V lost 0 bases and J lost 6; bases outside the gene matches: 5. This CDR3 has 15 residues. Germline assignment: CDR1 LGHNA and CDR2 YNFKEQ. CDR3 sequence (DNA): TGTGCCAGCAGCCAAGACCCAGGGGGTGGTCAGCCCCAGCATTTT. Residues: CASSQDPGGGQPQHF.

The sample holds many counts of this clonotype. The CDR3 DNA is TGTGCCTGGAGTGTAATGTCAGGGGGCGTCGGCAATCAGCCCCAGCATTTT. Translated: CAWSVMSGGVGNQPQHF. This chain links TRBV30 with TRBJ1-5; 8 positions agree with TRBD1. The V and J ends lost 0 bases and 2 bases, in that order; junction bases with no gene match: 9. The CDR3 is 17 residues long. Germline V gene data show CDR1 as GTSNPN and CDR2 as SVGIG (reference sequence).

Ten or more counts support this clonotype. This sequence joins TRBV12-3 or TRBV12-4 and TRBJ1-3, with a tentative D call TRBD1 (5 bases). Trimming stripped 4 bases from V and 4 bases from J, with 17 bases between. There are 16 residues in the CDR3. CDR3 DNA sequence: TGTGCCAGCAGTTACAGGAACTTACAGAGGGGAAACACCATATATTTT. It yields the protein CASSYRNLQRGNTIYF.

The genes are TRBV10-3 and TRBJ1-2; D might be TRBD1 (5 bases). V lost 2 bases, J lost 3 bases, and 7 bases lay in between. Per germline, CDR1 ENHRY and CDR2 SYGVKD. The CDR3 length is 13 residues. CDR3 coding DNA: TGTGCCATCAGTGAGCGAGGGGACTATGGCTACACCTTC. Protein sequence: CAISERGDYGYTF.

This clonotype appeared many times. This rearrangement joins TRBV6-1 to TRBJ2-3, with 7 bases identical to TRBD1. The trim removed 0 bases at V and 4 bases at J, leaving 4 bases unmatched. Germline V gene lookup returns CDR1 MNHNS and CDR2 SASEGT. This CDR3 comprises 15 residues. CDR3 sequence (DNA): TGTGCCAGCAGTGAAGCCCCCGACAGGGCAGATACGCAGTATTTT. Amino acid sequence: CASSEAPDRADTQYF.

The J gene is TRBJ2-3, the V gene TRBV5-4; 13 nucleotides agree with TRBD2. Per the germline V gene, CDR1 is SGHNT and CDR2 is YYREEE (reference sequence). Trimming took 3 bases from V and 1 from J; bases not matched to a gene: 8. The CDR3 is 18 amino acids. CDR3 loop: CASSSRTSGSIGTDTQYF. In DNA, the CDR3 is TGTGCCAGCAGCTCCCGGACTAGCGGGAGTATCGGCACAGATACGCAGTATTTT.

The table lists this clonotype with a few counts. V usage is TRBV10-3 and J usage is TRBJ1-2, with TRBD1 identical over 7 bases. The CDR3 loop spans 13 amino acids. Trimming cost V 6 bases and J 4 bases; bases outside gene matches: 5. CDR1 is ENHRY, CDR2 SYGVKD, per germline. The CDR3 DNA sequence: TGTGCCATCAGCGGACGGGACAGCTATGGCTACACCTTC. It codes for CAISGRDSYGYTF.

This clonotype was seen a handful of times. The rearrangement joins TRBV7-8 to TRBJ1-5; possibly TRBD1 for D (5 bases). The length of the CDR3 is 15 residues. Looked up from germline, CDR1 is SGHVS and CDR2 is FQNEAQ. The V end lost 3 bases, the J end lost 4 bases, and 13 bases lay between the germline ends. The CDR3, as DNA: TGTGCCAGCAGCTTCGGGACGGGCCTAAATCAGCCCCAGCATTTT. This encodes CASSFGTGLNQPQHF.

Of note for this clonotype: Possible read error: a much larger clone is one base away. The CDR3 reads CASGLGTSGSNGQFF. The CDR3 DNA reads as TGTGCCAGCGGACTCGGGACTAGCGGGAGCAATGGGCAGTTCTTC. V usage is TRBV27 and J usage is TRBJ2-1, with 14 bases fitting TRBD2. CDR3 size: 15 residues. Germline V lookup: CDR1 MNHEY, CDR2 SMNVEV (reference sequence).

The table lists this clonotype with a few counts. The chain uses TRBV7-3 and TRBJ2-1; 8 nucleotides agree with TRBD2. CDR3 size: 15 residues. Germline loops: CDR1 SGHTA, CDR2 FQGTGA. Unmatched junction bases numbered 9, after V lost 5 bases and J lost 6 bases. CDR3 DNA sequence: TGTGCCAGCAGCCCGGGACTAGGTATGGCCAATGAGCAGTTCTTC. Its protein product is CASSPGLGMANEQFF.

This clonotype appeared many times. CDR3 sequence (DNA): TGTGCCAGCAGTACGTACGGGACTATAAGTCTGGCAGATACGCAGTATTTT. This codes for CASSTYGTISLADTQYF. The chain couples TRBV27 to TRBJ2-3; 7 bases agree with TRBD2. The ends lost 5 bases at V and 4 bases at J; junction bases unmatched: 15. Germline V lookup: CDR1 MNHEY, CDR2 SMNVEV (reference sequence). The CDR3 is 17 residues long.

This clonotype was found many times. The chain carries TRBV11-2 and TRBJ2-1; 11 bases fit TRBD2. J was trimmed by 9 bases and V by 2 bases; bases with no gene match: 6. The CDR3 sequence is 15 residues long. The V gene's germline CDR1 is SGHAT and CDR2 FQNNGV. The CDR3 DNA follows: TGTGCCAGCAGCTTACTAGCGGGGGGTTCAGTTGAGCAGTTCTTC. Its translation: CASSLLAGGSVEQFF.

This clonotype was observed at least ten times. The chain links TRBV12-3 or TRBV12-4 to TRBJ2-3; 8 nucleotides line up with TRBD1. The CDR3 contains 15 residues. J was trimmed by 4 bases and V by 5 bases; bases with no gene match: 8. CDR3 sequence: CASSTSQGGPDTQYF. The CDR3, as DNA: TGTGCCAGCAGTACTTCACAGGGGGGCCCAGATACGCAGTATTTT.

The chain recombines TRBV7-9 with TRBJ2-7; no clear D. V was pared by 1 base and J by 2 bases, with 12 bases between. This CDR3 contains 15 residues. Looked up from germline, CDR1 is SEHNR and CDR2 is FQNEAQ (reference sequence). CDR3 nucleotide sequence: TGTGCCAGCAGCTTAGAGGGTTTCCAAGCCTACGAGCAGTACTTC. Protein: CASSLEGFQAYEQYF.

Points on this clonotype: This sequence may be a read error, since a much larger clone differs from it by one base. The chain couples TRBV30 to TRBJ2-3, with D maybe TRBD2 (6 bases). Germline CDR1 GTSNPN, CDR2 SVGIG (reference sequence). Trimming took 3 bases from V and 1 from J, leaving 11 bases between them. The CDR3 contains 14 residues. CDR3 residues: CAWRGGTGTDTQYF. DNA for the CDR3: TGTGCCTGGAGGGGCGGGACTGGCACAGATACGCAGTATTTT.

There are a few counts of this clonotype. The CDR3 sequence: CASRYRETQYF. The CDR3 coding sequence is TGTGCCAGCAGGTACAGGGAGACCCAGTACTTC. The V call is TRBV3-1, the J call TRBJ2-5, with D maybe TRBD1 (5 bases). Germline V CDR1 and CDR2: LGHDT, YNNKEL (reference sequence). This CDR3 region has 11 residues. The V and J ends lost 6 bases and 5 bases respectively, with 7 bases between them.

This clonotype was seen repeatedly, ten times or more. The rearrangement uses TRBV27 and TRBJ2-1; either TRBD1 or TRBD2 may fit D (6 bases each). CDR1 is MNHEY, CDR2 SMNVEV, per germline (reference sequence). The CDR3 covers 14 residues. V was pared by 5 bases and J by 8 bases, with 16 bases between. The CDR3 loop reads CASSQGTSDHEQFF. The CDR3 region has the DNA TGTGCCAGCAGTCAGGGGACTTCGGACCATGAGCAGTTCTTC.

Concerning this clonotype: This may be a read error: a much more frequent sequence differs by one nucleotide. This chain links TRBV11-2 with TRBJ1-4; 11 nucleotides align to TRBD1. The CDR3 loop spans 16 amino acids. CDR1 SGHAT and CDR2 FQNNGV come from the germline V gene. The CDR3 region has the DNA TGTGCCGGCAGCCCAGAGAGGACAGGGGGCAATGAAAAACTGTTTTTT. This encodes CAGSPERTGGNEKLFF.

This clonotype was counted only a few times. For the CDR3, the DNA is TGTGCCAGCTCACCACCCCCGACAGGGGGCAATGGCTACACCTTC. Amino acid sequence: CASSPPPTGGNGYTF. The chain has TRBV18 and TRBJ1-2, with 10 nucleotides matching TRBD1. Per the germline V gene, CDR1 is KGHSH and CDR2 is LQKENI. With 0 bases clipped from V and 6 bases from J, the junction kept 4 bases outside the gene matches. The CDR3 extends over 15 amino acids.

V gene TRBV30 combines with J gene TRBJ1-5, with 11 nucleotides matching TRBD1. Unmatched junction bases numbered 7, after V lost 0 bases and J lost 0 bases. This CDR3 has 18 residues. Germline CDR1 is GTSNPN and CDR2 is SVGIG (reference sequence). CDR3 sequence (DNA): TGTGCCTGGAGTGTCACCGGGACAGGGGGTTATAGCAATCAGCCCCAGCATTTT. As protein: CAWSVTGTGGYSNQPQHF.

This clonotype was detected a few times. The chain employs TRBV4-2 and TRBJ1-1, with D possibly TRBD1 on 5 matching bases. CDR1 and CDR2 from the germline V gene are LGHNA and YNFKEQ. Trimming shortened V by 3 bases and J by 0 bases, and 11 bases separated the two germline ends. The CDR3 is 15 amino acids. CDR3 DNA: TGTGCCAGCAGCCATCCGCTAGGGGTGAACACTGAAGCTTTCTTT. Protein product: CASSHPLGVNTEAFF.

This clonotype was detected only a few times. The V gene is TRBV30, the J gene TRBJ2-7, with D perhaps TRBD2 (6 bases). CDR1 is GTSNPN and CDR2 is SVGIG in the germline V gene (reference sequence). Trimming left V 3 bases short and J 1 base short, with 16 bases between. This CDR3 is 15 amino acids long. CDR3 in DNA: TGTGCCTGGAGGGGGGGATTTCCCATTTCCTACGAGCAGTACTTC. Its translation is CAWRGGFPISYEQYF.

The J gene is TRBJ2-1, the V gene TRBV19; 15 nucleotides match TRBD2. The V gene's germline CDR1 is LNHDA and CDR2 SQIVND (reference sequence). J gave up 7 bases and V 4 bases, and 11 bases lay outside the gene matches. The CDR3 has 18 amino acids. The DNA for the CDR3 is TGTGCCAGTAGTACGCTTGGACTAGCGGGAGGGCCGGTTAATGAGCAGTTCTTC. The encoded protein is CASSTLGLAGGPVNEQFF.

A few counts support this clonotype. The genes are TRBV27 and TRBJ2-7, with a possible D match to TRBD2 (5 bases). The V gene's germline CDR1 is MNHEY and CDR2 SMNVEV (reference sequence). Trimming took 2 bases from V and 4 from J, leaving 15 bases between them. This CDR3 has 15 amino acids. This CDR3 is CASSLGADPVYEQYF. The CDR3 nucleotides are TGTGCCAGCAGTTTAGGAGCGGACCCGGTATACGAGCAGTACTTC.